These 21 T cell receptor beta chains came from one sample sequenced in a study of blood T cell repertoires in COVID-19. Generated by immunoSEQ multiplex PCR, the TCRdb table keeps only in-frame clones and is missing some. The data contain approximately 68,000 clones, over 80% of them singletons. The sample was peripheral blood. These receptors all stem from a human donor in a cohort sampled during active COVID-19.

This clone came up a few times. This chain joins TRBV2 and TRBJ1-2; 8 nucleotides line up with TRBD1. J was trimmed by 6 bases and V by 4 bases; bases with no gene match: 4. Germline V gene data show CDR1 as SNHLY and CDR2 as FYNNEI. The length of the CDR3 is 13 residues. The CDR3 nucleotides read TGTGCCAGCAGTGTGCAGGGGGCGGATGGCTACACCTTC. Its protein product is CASSVQGADGYTF.

The chain recombines TRBV5-6 with TRBJ2-5, with 10 bases identical to TRBD1. CDR1 is SGHDT, CDR2 YYEEEE, per germline. V was pared by 4 bases and J by 2 bases, with 11 bases of the junction left unmatched. This CDR3 is built from 17 residues. The CDR3 sequence: CASSRDWTGGTQETQYF. The DNA for the CDR3 is TGTGCCAGCAGCCGCGACTGGACAGGGGGGACTCAAGAGACCCAGTACTTC. The entire variable domain, with the rest obtained from reference TRBV5-6 and TRBJ2-5, is as follows: DAGVTQSPTHLIKTRGQQVTLRCSPKSGHDTVSWYQQALGQGPQFIFQYYEEEERQRGNFPDRFSGHQFPNYSSELNVNALLLGDSALYLCASSRDWTGGTQETQYFGPGTRLLVL.

The genes are TRBV28 and TRBJ1-6, with 9 bases lining up with TRBD1. CDR1 and CDR2 (germline): MDHEN, SYDVKM. The CDR3 has 14 residues. V lost 11 bases, J lost 9 bases, and 11 bases stayed unmatched. DNA of the CDR3: TGTGCCGCTCGGACAGGGGTGTTCAGTTCACCCCTCCACTTT. As protein: CAARTGVFSSPLHF.

The CDR3 coding sequence is TGTGCCAGCAGTTACAGCCCGGGACAGAGCTACGAGCAGTACTTC. Translation gives CASSYSPGQSYEQYF. This chain uses TRBV6-5 with TRBJ2-7, with TRBD1 matching 7 bases. Germline CDR1 reads MNHEY; CDR2 reads SVGAGI. The ends lost 2 bases at V and 3 bases at J; junction bases unmatched: 7. The length of the CDR3 is 15 residues.

This chain uses TRBV27 with TRBJ1-6, with D uncertain. Trimming took off 2 bases at V and 7 bases at J, with 9 bases between the two ends. There are 14 residues in the CDR3. The V gene's germline CDR1 is MNHEY and CDR2 SMNVEV (reference sequence). Here the CDR3 reads CASSLVSGNSPLHF. CDR3 bases: TGTGCCAGCAGTTTAGTTTCTGGCAATTCACCCCTCCACTTT.

This chain links TRBV5-6 with TRBJ1-1; 9 bases are shared with TRBD1. Looked up from germline, CDR1 is SGHDT and CDR2 is YYEEEE. V shed 5 bases, J shed 5 bases, and the junction held 7 bases outside the gene matches. The CDR3 has 14 amino acids. CDR3: CASRPTGGETEAFF. The CDR3 nucleotides read TGTGCCAGCAGACCTACAGGGGGCGAGACTGAAGCTTTCTTT.

This clone was counted only a few times. The rearrangement links TRBV19 to TRBJ2-5; D call uncertain. Germline lookup yields CDR1 LNHDA and CDR2 SQIVND (reference sequence). The CDR3 has 15 residues. V was clipped by 5 bases and J by 6 bases, with 19 bases between them. Here the CDR3 reads CASSADRSGVQTQYF. CDR3 coding DNA: TGTGCCAGTAGTGCCGATCGGAGTGGTGTACAGACCCAGTACTTC.

V usage is TRBV11-2 and J usage is TRBJ2-7; perhaps TRBD2 as D (5 bases). Per germline, CDR1 SGHAT and CDR2 FQNNGV. The CDR3 is 15 residues long. Trimming shortened V by 5 bases and J by 6 bases, and 20 bases separated the two germline ends. DNA for the CDR3: TGTGCCAGCAGCCCGGCGGGCAGGCGCTATCCCGAGCAGTACTTC. This gives the protein CASSPAGRRYPEQYF.

The V and J genes are TRBV28 and TRBJ1-3; TRBD1 matches at 8 bases. Trimming cost V 4 bases and J 4 bases; bases outside gene matches: 3. Germline V gene lookup returns CDR1 MDHEN and CDR2 SYDVKM. This CDR3 comprises 14 residues. The CDR3 DNA reads TGTGCCAGCAGTTCGACAGGGGAAGGAAACACCATATATTTT. Protein product: CASSSTGEGNTIYF.

The chain is built from TRBV7-9 and TRBJ1-3; D ambiguous. The germline V and J ends were trimmed by 5 bases and 2 bases, with 19 bases remaining between them. Germline assignment: CDR1 SEHNR and CDR2 FQNEAQ (reference sequence). The CDR3 has 17 residues. The CDR3 is CASSPWRADQAGNTIYF. The CDR3 DNA follows: TGTGCCAGCAGCCCATGGCGGGCAGATCAAGCTGGAAACACCATATATTTT.

This clone was detected only a few times. The chain is built from TRBV30 and TRBJ1-5; the match to TRBD1 covers 12 bases. The CDR3 is made up of 15 amino acids. CDR1 is GTSNPN and CDR2 is SVGIG in the germline V gene (reference sequence). Losses at the gene ends were 4 bases for V and 5 bases for J; bases not matched to a gene: 6. CDR3 bases: TGTGCCTGGACTCTTGGGACAGGGGGCGATCAGCCCCAGCATTTT. It is translated as CAWTLGTGGDQPQHF.

This rearrangement joins TRBV18 to TRBJ1-1; D not certain. In germline, CDR1 is KGHSH, CDR2 LQKENI. Trimming cost V 3 bases and J 2 bases, with 7 bases left between them. The CDR3 is made up of 13 amino acids. CDR3 nucleotide sequence: TGTGCCAGCTCACCTCGACAAAACACTGAAGCTTTCTTT. Translating gives CASSPRQNTEAFF.

This chain links TRBV10-3 with TRBJ2-7; D remains ambiguous. V was pared by 7 bases and J by 4 bases, with 14 bases between. The germline gives CDR1 ENHRY, CDR2 SYGVKD. The CDR3 has 13 amino acids. The CDR3, as DNA: TGTGCCATCACAGGCCGAGTTGGGTACGAGCAGTACTTC. Translated, it gives CAITGRVGYEQYF.

The chain is built from TRBV5-1 and TRBJ1-1; possibly TRBD1 for D (5 bases). V shed 0 bases and J shed 3 bases, with 9 bases lying between them. In germline, CDR1 is SGHRS, CDR2 YFSETQ. There are 14 residues in the CDR3. The CDR3 loop reads CASSLGWGDTEAFF. DNA for the CDR3: TGCGCCAGCAGCTTGGGTTGGGGGGACACTGAAGCTTTCTTT.

The V and J genes are TRBV5-1 and TRBJ2-7, with 12 bases lining up with TRBD1. V was pared by 4 bases and J by 5 bases, with 4 bases of the junction left unmatched. CDR1 and CDR2 from the germline V gene are SGHRS and YFSETQ. The CDR3 covers 14 residues. Here the CDR3 DNA reads TGCGCCAGCAGCGAAGGGACAGGGGGCAACGAGCAGTACTTC. Translation: CASSEGTGGNEQYF.

The chain links TRBV5-1 to TRBJ2-1, with unresolved D. Germline CDR1 SGHRS, CDR2 YFSETQ. The CDR3 is made up of 14 amino acids. Trimming removed 0 bases from V and 5 bases from J, with 9 bases in between. The CDR3 region has the DNA TGCGCCAGCAGCTTGGGGGCCCGGAACAATGAGCAGTTCTTC. It codes for CASSLGARNNEQFF.

The chain recombines TRBV5-1 with TRBJ2-1, with 9 bases fitting TRBD1. The ends lost 5 bases at V and 6 bases at J; junction bases unmatched: 9. The CDR3 runs to 15 residues. Germline V gene sequence: CDR1 SGHRS, CDR2 YFSETQ. This chain's CDR3 is CASRPDRGLGNEQFF. CDR3 coding DNA: TGCGCCAGCAGACCCGACAGGGGGTTAGGCAATGAGCAGTTCTTC. The full variable domain, with the rest looked up from reference TRBV5-1 and TRBJ2-1, is KAGVTQTPRYLIKTRGQQVTLSCSPISGHRSVSWYQQTPGQGLQFLFEYFSETQRNKGNFPGRFSGRQFSNSRSEMNVSTLELGDSALYLCASRPDRGLGNEQFFGPGTRLTVL.

The rearrangement links TRBV6-5 to TRBJ1-6; 10 positions agree with TRBD1. CDR1 MNHEY and CDR2 SVGAGI come from the germline V gene. This CDR3 is 15 amino acids long. V shed 6 bases, J shed 10 bases, and the junction held 9 bases outside the gene matches. The CDR3 region has the DNA TGTGCCAGCAGCCACAGGACGACAGGGGGCTCACCCCTCCACTTT. Translating gives CASSHRTTGGSPLHF.

This sequence joins TRBV6-6 and TRBJ2-7; 10 positions match TRBD1. In germline, CDR1 is MNHNY, CDR2 SVGAGI (reference sequence). The CDR3 consists of 14 residues. The junction had 7 bases not matched to a gene; V was cut back by 5 bases and J by 6 bases. DNA of the CDR3: TGTGCCAGCAGTCCCGGACAGGGGGTTCGCGAGCAGTACTTC. This codes for CASSPGQGVREQYF.

This chain uses TRBV12-3 or TRBV12-4 with TRBJ2-5, with TRBD2 matching 9 bases. The CDR3 is 13 amino acids. Trimming cost V 7 bases and J 3 bases; bases outside gene matches: 3. The CDR3 here is CASNVAGEETQYF. The DNA for the CDR3 is TGTGCCAGCAACGTAGCGGGGGAAGAGACCCAGTACTTC.

The chain uses TRBV4-3 and TRBJ2-7; tentative D call: TRBD2 (7 bases). Per the germline V gene, CDR1 is LGHNA and CDR2 is YSLEER. V dropped 1 base and J dropped 3 bases, with 16 bases sitting between them. The CDR3 has 16 amino acids. In DNA form, the CDR3 reads TGCGCCAGCAGCCAAGGCCCCAAGGGAGGGGGCTACGAGCAGTACTTC. It specifies CASSQGPKGGGYEQYF.